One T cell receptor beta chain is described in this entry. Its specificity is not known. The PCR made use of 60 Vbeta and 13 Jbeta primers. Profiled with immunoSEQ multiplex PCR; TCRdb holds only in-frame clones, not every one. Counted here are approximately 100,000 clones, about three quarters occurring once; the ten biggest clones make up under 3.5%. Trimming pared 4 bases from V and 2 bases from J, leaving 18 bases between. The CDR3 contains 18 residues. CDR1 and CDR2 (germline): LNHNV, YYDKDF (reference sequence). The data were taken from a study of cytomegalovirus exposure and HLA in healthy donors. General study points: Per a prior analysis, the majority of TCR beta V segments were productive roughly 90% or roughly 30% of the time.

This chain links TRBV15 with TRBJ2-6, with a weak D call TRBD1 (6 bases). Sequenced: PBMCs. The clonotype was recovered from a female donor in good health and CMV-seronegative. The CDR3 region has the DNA TGTGCCACCAGCAAACGTCTTAACAGGGTCGCTGGGGCCAACGTCCTGACTTTC. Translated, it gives CATSKRLNRVAGANVLTF.